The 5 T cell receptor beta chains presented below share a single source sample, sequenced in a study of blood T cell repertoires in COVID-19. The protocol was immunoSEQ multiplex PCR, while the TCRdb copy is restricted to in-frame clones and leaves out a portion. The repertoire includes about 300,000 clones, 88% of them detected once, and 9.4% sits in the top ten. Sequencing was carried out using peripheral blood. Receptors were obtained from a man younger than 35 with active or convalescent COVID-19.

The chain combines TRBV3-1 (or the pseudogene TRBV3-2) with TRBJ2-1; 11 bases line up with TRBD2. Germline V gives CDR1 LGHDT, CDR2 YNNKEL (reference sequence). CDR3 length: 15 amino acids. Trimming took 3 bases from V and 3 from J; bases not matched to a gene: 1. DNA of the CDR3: TGTGCCAGCAGCCAGACTAGCGGGGTCTACAATGAGCAGTTCTTC. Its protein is CASSQTSGVYNEQFF.

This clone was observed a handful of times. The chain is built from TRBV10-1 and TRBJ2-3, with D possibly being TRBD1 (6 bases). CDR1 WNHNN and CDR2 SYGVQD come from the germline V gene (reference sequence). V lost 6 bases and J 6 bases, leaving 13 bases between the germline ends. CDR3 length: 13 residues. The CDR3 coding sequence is TGCGCCAGCAGCGGGACAACCGGCGATACGCAGTATTTT. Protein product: CASSGTTGDTQYF.

CDR3 DNA sequence: TGTGCCAGCAGTGAAGGGGACAGGGGACGCGGCTATGGCTACACCTTC. Amino acids: CASSEGDRGRGYGYTF. V and J are TRBV6-1 and TRBJ1-2; the match to TRBD1 covers 10 bases. Germline V gene sequence: CDR1 MNHNS, CDR2 SASEGT. There are 16 residues in the CDR3. V lost 1 base, J lost 4 bases, and 6 bases stayed unmatched.

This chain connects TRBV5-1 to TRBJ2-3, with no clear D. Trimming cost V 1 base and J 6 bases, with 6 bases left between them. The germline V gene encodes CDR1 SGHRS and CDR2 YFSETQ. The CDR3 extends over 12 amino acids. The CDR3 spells CASSLPLDTQYF. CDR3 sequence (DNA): TGCGCCAGCAGCTTGCCCCTGGATACGCAGTATTTT.

The CDR3 nucleotides are TGCGCCAGCAGCCCCCCAAGGGAGTTCTTTAGGAACACTGAAGCTTTCTTT. It translates to CASSPPREFFRNTEAFF. V gene TRBV4-1 combines with J gene TRBJ1-1; unclear D gene. CDR3 length: 17 residues. The V gene's germline CDR1 is MGHRA and CDR2 YSYEKL. V was pared by 4 bases and J by 1 base, with 19 bases between.